The sequence of this T cell receptor beta chain was determined in a study of PD-1 blockade in classical Hodgkin lymphoma. The wider study: Every 2 weeks, patients got 3 mg/kg intravenous nivolumab.

The CDR3 contains 16 residues. Germline lookup yields CDR1 SGDLS and CDR2 YYNGEE. With 0 bases removed from V and 5 bases from J, the gap between germline ends came to 16 bases. For this clone: Its antigen is unknown.

General study points: The authors have not defined what causes the repertoire differences, possibly disease activity or prior therapy.

This table comes from immunoSEQ multiplex PCR, and its TCRdb copy is limited to in-frame clones, with some not included. The sample has tens of thousands of clones; around 80% are singletons. Time point here: cycle 4 day 1 (C4D1), after more than 5 weeks of nivolumab. Following autologous stem cell transplantation, relapse occurred in every patient, and exposure to brentuximab vedotin varied. Classifying best responses yielded complete response, partial response or progressive disease. The sequence was obtained from a human donor with classical Hodgkin lymphoma. The V gene is TRBV9, the J gene TRBJ2-3; D perhaps matches TRBD2 (5 bases). This specimen was peripheral blood mononuclear cells (PBMCs), taken before the fourth cycle of nivolumab. CDR3 amino acids: CASSVVSVGSVDTQYF. The CDR3 DNA sequence: TGTGCCAGCAGCGTAGTCAGTGTTGGGAGCGTAGATACGCAGTATTTT.